These T cell receptor beta chains were read from a single sample in a study of T cells expressing NK-cell markers. Reanalyzing the 5' RACE reads, TCRdb keeps one entry per CDR3 protein, without DNA. The listing records around 110,000 distinct CDR3 sequences. The sample comprised blood T cells: a sorted CD56 or NKG2C T cell subset, CD4+ or CD8+ T cells, or bulk PBMC T cells (not recorded which). The source is a woman aged 18 to 75 in good health. Both conserved end residues are part of each CDR3.

>TRBV4-3|TRBJ2-7
CASSQDLGQGGEQYF
>TRBV3-1|TRBJ2-5
CASSQDLGAETQYF
>TRBV7-6|TRBJ2-3
CASSLAAVGGADTQYF
>TRBV30|TRBJ2-2
CACPFGLITGELFF
>TRBV19|TRBJ2-7
CASSIDLTAASYEQYF
>TRBV12-3/TRBV12-4|TRBJ2-7
CASTYGAGGPYEQYF
>TRBV12-3/TRBV12-4|TRBJ1-2
CASSNQGTGSYGYTF
>TRBV14|TRBJ2-5
CASSQQPGVYQETQYF
>TRBV20-1|TRBJ2-1
CSARDHMGGVGEQFF
>TRBV29-1|TRBJ2-7
CSVRGDYEQYF
>TRBV27|TRBJ1-1
CASSSTGSEAFF
>TRBV5-6|TRBJ2-1
CASSGRGGNEQFF
>TRBV2|TRBJ1-1
CASSRGRGYTEAFF
>TRBV19|TRBJ1-3
CASSIIGISGNTIYF